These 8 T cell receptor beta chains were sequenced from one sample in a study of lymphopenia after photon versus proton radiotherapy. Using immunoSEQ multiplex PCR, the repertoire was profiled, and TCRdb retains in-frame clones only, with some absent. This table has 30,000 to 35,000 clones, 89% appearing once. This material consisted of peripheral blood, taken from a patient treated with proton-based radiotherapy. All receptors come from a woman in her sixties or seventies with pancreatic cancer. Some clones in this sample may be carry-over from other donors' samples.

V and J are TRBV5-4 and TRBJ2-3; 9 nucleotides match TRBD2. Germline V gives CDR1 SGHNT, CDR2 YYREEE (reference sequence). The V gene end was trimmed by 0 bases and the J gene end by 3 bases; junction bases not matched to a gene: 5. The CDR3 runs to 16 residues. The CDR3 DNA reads TGTGCCAGCAGCTTGGGCGGGAGGGCCGAGACAGATACGCAGTATTTT. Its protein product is CASSLGGRAETDTQYF.

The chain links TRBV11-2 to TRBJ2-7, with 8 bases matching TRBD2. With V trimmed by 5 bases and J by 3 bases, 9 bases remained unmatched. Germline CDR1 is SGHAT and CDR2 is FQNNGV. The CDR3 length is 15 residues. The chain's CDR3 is CASSAQLAEGYEQYF. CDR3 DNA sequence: TGTGCCAGCAGCGCTCAACTAGCGGAGGGCTACGAGCAGTACTTC.

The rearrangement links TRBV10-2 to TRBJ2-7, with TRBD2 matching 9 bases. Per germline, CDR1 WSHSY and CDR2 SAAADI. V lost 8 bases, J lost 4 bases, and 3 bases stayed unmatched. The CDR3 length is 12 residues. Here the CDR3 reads CASQGLAYEQYF. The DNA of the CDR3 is TGCGCCAGCCAGGGACTAGCTTACGAGCAGTACTTC.

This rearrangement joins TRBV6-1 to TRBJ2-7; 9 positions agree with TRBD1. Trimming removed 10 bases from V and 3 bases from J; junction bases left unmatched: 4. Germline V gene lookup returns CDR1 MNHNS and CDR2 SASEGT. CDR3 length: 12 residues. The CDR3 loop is CATGQGNYEQYF. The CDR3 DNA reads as TGTGCCACGGGACAGGGCAACTACGAGCAGTACTTC.

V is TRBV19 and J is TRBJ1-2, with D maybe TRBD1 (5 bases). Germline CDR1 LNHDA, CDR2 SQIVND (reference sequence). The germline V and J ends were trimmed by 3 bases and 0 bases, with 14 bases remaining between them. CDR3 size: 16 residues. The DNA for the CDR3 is TGTGCCAGTAGTATGGGAGCCAGGGATGCTAACTATGGCTACACCTTC. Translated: CASSMGARDANYGYTF.

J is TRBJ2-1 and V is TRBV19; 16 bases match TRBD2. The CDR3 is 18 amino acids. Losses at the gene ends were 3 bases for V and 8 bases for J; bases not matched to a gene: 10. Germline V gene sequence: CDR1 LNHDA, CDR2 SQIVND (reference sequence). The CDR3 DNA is TGTGCCAGTAGTATCCTACCCGGGACTAGCGGGAGGGCCCATGAGCAGTTCTTC. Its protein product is CASSILPGTSGRAHEQFF.

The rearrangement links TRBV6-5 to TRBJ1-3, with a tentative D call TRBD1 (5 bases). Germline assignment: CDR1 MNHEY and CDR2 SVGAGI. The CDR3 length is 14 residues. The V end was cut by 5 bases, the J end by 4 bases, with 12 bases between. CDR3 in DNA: TGTGCCAGCAGTAGGGGTAGCCCCGGAAACACCATATATTTT. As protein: CASSRGSPGNTIYF.

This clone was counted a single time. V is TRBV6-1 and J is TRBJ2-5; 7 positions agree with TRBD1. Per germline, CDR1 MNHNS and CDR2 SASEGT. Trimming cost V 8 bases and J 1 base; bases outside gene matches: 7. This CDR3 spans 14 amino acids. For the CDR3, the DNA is TGTGCCAGCGCACAGGGACAGTCCCAAGAGACCCAGTACTTC. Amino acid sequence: CASAQGQSQETQYF.